This record covers a single T cell receptor (beta chain). The antigen is undetermined. These data are taken from a study of beta chain features in type 1 diabetes. V shed 7 bases and J 3 bases; nucleotides not matched to a gene: 8. This CDR3 is built from 13 residues. Germline V gene data show CDR1 as SQVTM and CDR2 as ANQGSEA. The sequenced template was cDNA made from the entire isolated RNA. TCRdb's copy holds only in-frame clones and misses some; the assay was immunoSEQ multiplex PCR. The sample holds some 410,000 clones, approximately 10% seen once. Only one heparinised blood draw was taken per donor, and its volume averaged roughly 0.12 L. Findings and limits, study-wide: Reads derived from cDNA could over-represent cells showing high TCR expression. Comparison showed that naive, central memory and Treg TCRB repertoires appeared more similar among patients than among healthy donors. In every one of the four CD4+ subsets, TCRB CDR3s were moderately but significantly shorter in Type 1 diabetes patients.

This sequence joins TRBV29-1 and TRBJ2-7; TRBD1 matches at 8 bases. The source is a woman aged 18-29 years in good health. The sample was naive CD4+ T cells from blood. The CDR3 spells CSAYTGGLYEQYF. In nucleotides, the CDR3 is TGCAGCGCCTATACAGGGGGGCTCTACGAGCAGTACTTC.